This T cell receptor beta chain appears in the sequencing data of a study of spatial heterogeneity in lung cancer. TCRdb processed the 5' RACE reads anew with MiXCR; each CDR3 protein has one entry. The table has 50,000 to 65,000 distinct CDR3 sequences, 6% to 9% seen once; the top ten hold approximately 2.9%. The CDR3 has 14 residues. Trimming left V 3 bases short and J 7 bases short, with 13 bases between. Germline CDR1 reads DFQATT; CDR2 reads SNEGSKA (reference sequence). Time point in this sample: sample taken at primary tumor resection. Sequencing of whole RNA from tumor, nontumor lung or frozen PBMC involved no sorting. More than 70 TRACERx patients with early, untreated non-small cell lung cancer donated samples.

Material: PBMCs, obtained at surgery. V and J are TRBV20-1 and TRBJ1-6; tentative D call: TRBD1 (5 bases). This clonotype originated in a female donor with early-stage non-small cell lung cancer. CDR3 region: CSASRQGPNSPLHF. CDR3 coding DNA: TGCAGTGCTAGTAGGCAGGGCCCAAATTCACCCCTCCACTTT.